Shown below are 17 T cell receptor beta chains from a single sample sequenced in a study of cytomegalovirus exposure and HLA in healthy donors. PCR primers comprised 60 Vbeta and 13 Jbeta primers. Assay used: immunoSEQ multiplex PCR; TCRdb lists only in-frame clones, some missing. In the table there are roughly 200,000 clones, around 89% of which are singletons. Material: PBMCs. The source of these receptors is a woman aged 18-30 years in good health and CMV-seronegative.

The rearrangement uses TRBV29-1 and TRBJ1-1; a weak D match, TRBD1 (5 bases). The CDR3 sequence is 12 residues long. Trimming removed 7 bases from V and 4 bases from J, with 13 bases in between. Germline loops: CDR1 SQVTM, CDR2 ANQGSEA. CDR3 loop: CSAQGWSTEAFF. CDR3 in DNA: TGCAGCGCCCAGGGATGGAGCACTGAAGCTTTCTTT.

The gene calls are TRBV25-1 and TRBJ2-3, with a possible D match to TRBD2 (5 bases). Germline V CDR1 and CDR2: MGHDK, SYGVNS. CDR3 length: 13 residues. V was trimmed by 2 bases and J by 7 bases, leaving 10 bases between them. CDR3 loop: CASSETGMNTQYF. CDR3 DNA sequence: TGTGCCAGCAGTGAAACCGGGATGAATACGCAGTATTTT.

This clone was seen more than once but under ten times. The V call is TRBV10-1, the J call TRBJ2-5, with 9 bases lining up with TRBD1. V dropped 2 bases and J dropped 3; count of bases not matched to a gene: 4. This CDR3 contains 15 residues. Germline V gene sequence: CDR1 WNHNN, CDR2 SYGVQD (reference sequence). DNA of the CDR3: TGCGCCAGCAGTGAGGGCGGGACAGGGAAAGAGACCCAGTACTTC. Amino acids: CASSEGGTGKETQYF.

The CDR3 here is CASSPQGPYGYTF. DNA for the CDR3: TGTGCCAGCAGCCCGCAGGGTCCCTATGGCTACACCTTC. The gene calls are TRBV14 and TRBJ1-2; D might be TRBD1 (5 bases). V gave up 4 bases and J gave up 4 bases, with 10 bases separating them. CDR3 length: 13 amino acids. Germline-derived CDR1 and CDR2 are SGHDN and FVKESK.

J is TRBJ2-7 and V is TRBV28, with 10 bases matching TRBD2. Trimming took 3 bases from V and 0 from J; bases not matched to a gene: 5. Germline V gene lookup returns CDR1 MDHEN and CDR2 SYDVKM. This CDR3 is 16 amino acids long. The CDR3: CASSFELAGLSYEQYF. CDR3 coding DNA: TGTGCCAGCAGTTTTGAACTAGCGGGGCTCTCCTACGAGCAGTACTTC.

A word on this clone: The junction departs from the called germline gene at one end, perhaps through a read error. The V call is TRBV7-7, the J call TRBJ2-1; 12 nucleotides match TRBD1. Germline CDR1 is SSHAT and CDR2 is FNYEAQ (reference sequence). The CDR3 totals 14 residues. CDR3 region: CASSPGQGADEQLF. The CDR3 bases are TGTGCCAGCAGCCCGGGACAGGGGGCGGATGAGCAGCTCTTC.

This rearrangement joins TRBV10-2 to TRBJ2-3, with no clear D. Trimming removed 7 bases from V and 2 bases from J, with 13 bases in between. The CDR3 is 14 residues long. Germline V gene lookup returns CDR1 WSHSY and CDR2 SAAADI. CDR3 protein: CASTADINTDTQYF. The CDR3 DNA reads TGCGCCAGCACAGCCGACATAAACACAGATACGCAGTATTTT.

The chain links TRBV5-1 to TRBJ1-2; 10 bases line up with TRBD1. Germline lookup yields CDR1 SGHRS and CDR2 YFSETQ. The CDR3 length is 15 residues. V lost 4 bases and J lost 0; bases outside the gene matches: 3. The CDR3 spells CASSRGQGANYGYTF. The CDR3 nucleotides are TGCGCCAGCAGCCGTGGACAGGGGGCTAACTATGGCTACACCTTC.

V gene TRBV7-9 combines with J gene TRBJ1-2; D unclear. CDR3 length: 11 residues. Germline assignment: CDR1 SEHNR and CDR2 FQNEAQ (reference sequence). The V end was cut by 1 base, the J end by 10 bases, with 7 bases between. The chain's CDR3 is CASSLDRAYTF. DNA for the CDR3: TGTGCCAGCAGCTTAGACAGAGCCTACACCTTC.

The genes are TRBV9 and TRBJ2-4; 11 nucleotides agree with TRBD2. The V and J ends lost 0 bases and 9 bases, in that order; junction bases with no gene match: 5. CDR3 size: 15 residues. Germline CDR1 is SGDLS and CDR2 is YYNGEE. CDR3 coding DNA: TGTGCCAGCAGCGTAGTTAGCGGGGGGGCCGGCATTCAGTACTTC. Encoded protein: CASSVVSGGAGIQYF.

This chain uses TRBV6-1 with TRBJ2-6; possible D gene TRBD1, 5 bases. The CDR3 is made up of 15 amino acids. Trimming stripped 6 bases from V and 0 bases from J, with 9 bases between. In germline, CDR1 is MNHNS, CDR2 SASEGT. The DNA of the CDR3 is TGTGCCAGCAGGGCTACAGGCTCTGGGGCCAACGTCCTGACTTTC. Translating gives CASRATGSGANVLTF.

DNA for the CDR3: TGCGCCAGCAGCTACGGACAGGGAATAGATCAAGAGACCCAGTACTTC. Translation gives CASSYGQGIDQETQYF. The chain joins TRBV5-1 to TRBJ2-5; 8 bases fit TRBD1. The CDR3 totals 16 residues. J was trimmed by 2 bases and V by 3 bases; bases with no gene match: 9. Germline loops: CDR1 SGHRS, CDR2 YFSETQ.

The chain joins TRBV6-1 to TRBJ1-5; D is possibly TRBD1 (5 bases). This CDR3 has 13 residues. V lost 8 bases and J 0 bases, leaving 8 bases between the germline ends. Germline assignment: CDR1 MNHNS and CDR2 SASEGT. This CDR3 is CASGRGSNQPQHF. The CDR3 nucleotides are TGTGCCAGCGGAAGGGGTAGCAATCAGCCCCAGCATTTT.

The chain combines TRBV7-9 with TRBJ1-2; D is uncertain. Trimming left V 10 bases short and J 1 base short, with 13 bases between. CDR1 is SEHNR and CDR2 is FQNEAQ in the germline V gene (reference sequence). The CDR3 loop spans 13 amino acids. The CDR3 region has the DNA TGTGCCACCGTCGGTGCCCGTAACTATGGCTACACCTTC. Translated: CATVGARNYGYTF. The entire variable domain, with the rest obtained from reference TRBV7-9 and TRBJ1-2, is as follows: DTGVSQNPRHKITKRGQNVTFRCDPISEHNRLYWYRQTLGQGPEFLTYFQNEAQLEKSRLLSDRFSAERPKGSFSTLEIQRTEQGDSAMYLCATVGARNYGYTFGSGTRLTVV.

This chain joins TRBV13 and TRBJ2-3, with 10 bases lining up with TRBD2. Germline assignment: CDR1 PRHDT and CDR2 FYEKMQ (reference sequence). The CDR3 totals 17 residues. V gave up 3 bases and J gave up 3 bases; unmatched junction bases: 9. For the CDR3, the DNA is TGTGCCAGCAGCTTCAACCCCGGGACTAGCGTTACAGATACGCAGTATTTT. Protein sequence: CASSFNPGTSVTDTQYF.

The V call is TRBV6-1, the J call TRBJ2-5; maybe TRBD2 (6 bases). The V end lost 4 bases, the J end lost 2 bases, and 11 bases lay between the germline ends. The CDR3 consists of 14 residues. CDR1 and CDR2 from the germline V gene are MNHNS and SASEGT. CDR3 bases: TGTGCCAGCAGTGTTGGGCGGGGACAAGAGACCCAGTACTTC. Its translation: CASSVGRGQETQYF.

V is TRBV11-3 and J is TRBJ2-1; tentative D call: TRBD2 (5 bases). V was shortened by 1 base and J by 5 bases, with 9 bases between the two germline ends. CDR1 is SGHNT and CDR2 is YENEEA in the germline V gene. The CDR3 sequence is 14 residues long. In nucleotides, the CDR3 is TGTGCCAGCAGCTTAGCGGGAACCCACAATGAGCAGTTCTTC. Translating it yields CASSLAGTHNEQFF. Full variable domain (missing parts from reference TRBV11-3 and TRBJ2-1): EAGVVQSPRYKIIEKKQPVAFWCNPISGHNTLYWYLQNLGQGPELLIRYENEEAVDDSQLPKDRFSAERLKGVDSTLKIQPAELGDSAVYLCASSLAGTHNEQFFGPGTRLTVL.